The entry below gives a single TCR beta chain sequence along with its context. The protocol was immunoSEQ multiplex PCR, while the TCRdb copy is restricted to in-frame clones and leaves out a portion. The sample consists of about 170,000 clones, about 90% of them appearing once. This sample was taken from a study of control samples from healthy donors and cancer patients. The CDR3 extends over 13 amino acids. The V gene lost 3 bases and the J gene lost 5 bases, with 10 bases spanning the gap. Looked up from germline, CDR1 is MGHDK and CDR2 is SYGVNS. V gene TRBV25-1 combines with J gene TRBJ1-1; tentatively, D is TRBD1 (6 bases). The source of this sequence is a man aged 30 to 39 in good health. Sequenced: blood. CDR3 residues: CASSDGGKTEAFF. The CDR3 DNA sequence: TGTGCCAGCAGTGATGGGGGCAAAACTGAAGCTTTCTTT.